A single sample gave rise to the 10 T cell receptor beta chains below, sequenced in a study of shared clonotypes between healthy human individuals (dated by TCRdb to the early 2020s). Preparation of the library involved the immunoSEQ multiplex PCR assay. The table comes from immuneACCESS by way of TCRdb, which keeps in-frame sequences with V and J called. Part of the clones is missing from these tables; in studies checked, under half for an unresolved V gene and the rest for unknown reasons. The sample yields roughly 2,000,000 clones; about 95% were counted once. Clones ranked in the top ten supply 0.95% to 1.5% of the sample. CD8 naive samples were obtained by positive selection for CCR7 among CD45RO-negative cells, yielding a CD45RA+CCR7+ population from which TemRA cells were excluded. Sequences were obtained from naive CD8+ T cells sorted from blood. Read against the paper, the sample's cell subset or site label means: CD45RA+CCR7+. These receptor sequences come from a young man in good health.

The chain has TRBV5-6 and TRBJ2-7, with D possibly called TRBD1 or TRBD2 (5 bases each). Trimming took off 4 bases at V and 4 bases at J, with 18 bases between the two ends. The CDR3 is 15 amino acids. From germline, CDR1 is SGHDT and CDR2 YYEEEE. Here the CDR3 reads CASSPGVGTFYEQYF. Here the CDR3 DNA reads TGTGCCAGCAGCCCCGGGGTAGGGACCTTTTACGAGCAGTACTTC.

The genes are TRBV15 and TRBJ2-5; tentatively, D is TRBD2 (5 bases). The germline V gene encodes CDR1 LNHNV and CDR2 YYDKDF (reference sequence). V was clipped by 2 bases and J by 3 bases, with 13 bases between them. The CDR3 has 15 amino acids. Here the CDR3 DNA reads TGTGCCACCAGCAGACTCGCGAGGGCAGAAGAGACCCAGTACTTC. Protein product: CATSRLARAEETQYF.

Comment on this clone: Distinct nucleotide sequences in the sample also encode this CDR3. The gene calls are TRBV14 and TRBJ2-7; D might be TRBD2 (5 bases). The V gene lost 1 base and the J gene lost 4 bases, with 5 bases spanning the gap. Per germline, CDR1 SGHDN and CDR2 FVKESK. This CDR3 is 12 amino acids long. DNA for the CDR3: TGTGCCAGCAGCCAAGGCGGGTACGAGCAGTACTTC. It is translated as CASSQGGYEQYF.

This chain connects TRBV9 to TRBJ2-5; 8 bases map to TRBD2. CDR3 length: 16 residues. The germline CDR1 and CDR2 sequences are SGDLS and YYNGEE. The V and J ends lost 0 bases and 1 base, in that order; junction bases with no gene match: 5. The CDR3 region is CASSVVASGLQETQYF. The CDR3 DNA reads as TGTGCCAGCAGCGTAGTGGCTAGCGGGCTCCAAGAGACCCAGTACTTC.

This sequence joins TRBV4-3 and TRBJ2-1; 14 nucleotides match TRBD2. J gave up 8 bases and V 2 bases, and 14 bases lay outside the gene matches. The CDR3 is 19 amino acids. The germline V gene has CDR1 LGHNA and CDR2 YSLEER. The CDR3 DNA reads as TGCGCCAGCAGCCAAAGTCTCTACACCGGGACTAGCGGGAGTCATGAGCAGTTCTTC. This sequence encodes CASSQSLYTGTSGSHEQFF.

The CDR3 protein is CASSPSGGPDNEQFF. In DNA form, the CDR3 reads TGTGCCAGCAGCCCCAGCGGGGGGCCCGACAATGAGCAGTTCTTC. V is TRBV4-2 and J is TRBJ2-1; 9 bases line up with TRBD2. With 4 bases clipped from V and 5 bases from J, the junction kept 6 bases outside the gene matches. CDR1 LGHNA and CDR2 YNFKEQ come from the germline V gene. The CDR3 covers 15 residues.

J is TRBJ2-5 and V is TRBV7-2; D gene ambiguous. V lost 1 base and J 0 bases, leaving 12 bases between the germline ends. Germline CDR1 SGHTA, CDR2 FQGNSA. The CDR3 loop spans 16 amino acids. The CDR3 loop is CASSLDGPLYQETQYF. The CDR3 DNA reads TGTGCCAGCAGCTTAGATGGGCCCCTCTACCAAGAGACCCAGTACTTC.

V gene TRBV4-1 combines with J gene TRBJ1-4, with a weak D call TRBD1 (6 bases). V lost 3 bases to trimming and J lost 8 bases, with 16 bases between them. Germline CDR1 reads MGHRA; CDR2 reads YSYEKL. This CDR3 comprises 15 residues. The chain's CDR3 is CASSQLQGDNEKLFF. CDR3 DNA sequence: TGCGCCAGCAGCCAGTTACAGGGAGATAACGAAAAACTGTTTTTT.

This clone has only one observation. The chain couples TRBV2 to TRBJ1-3; D remains unclear. The CDR3 runs to 15 residues. The germline gives CDR1 SNHLY, CDR2 FYNNEI. V dropped 1 base and J dropped 4 bases, with 11 bases sitting between them. The DNA of the CDR3 is TGTGCCAGCAGTGAAGGGCAGGACTTCGGAAACACCATATATTTT. Its translation is CASSEGQDFGNTIYF.

V usage is TRBV25-1 and J usage is TRBJ1-1, with D perhaps matching TRBD1 (6 bases). Germline V CDR1 and CDR2: MGHDK, SYGVNS. CDR3 length: 14 residues. V lost 8 bases, J lost 1 base, and 14 bases lay in between. This CDR3 is CASGVGGANTEAFF. CDR3 coding DNA: TGTGCCAGCGGAGTCGGGGGGGCGAACACTGAAGCTTTCTTT.